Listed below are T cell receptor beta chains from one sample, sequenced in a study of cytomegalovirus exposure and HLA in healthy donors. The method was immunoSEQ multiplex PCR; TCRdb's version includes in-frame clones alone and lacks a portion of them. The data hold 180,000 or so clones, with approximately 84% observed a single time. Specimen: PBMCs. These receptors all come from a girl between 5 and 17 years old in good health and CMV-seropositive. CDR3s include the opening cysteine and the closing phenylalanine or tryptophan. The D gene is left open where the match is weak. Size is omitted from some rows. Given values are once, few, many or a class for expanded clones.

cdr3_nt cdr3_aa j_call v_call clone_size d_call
TGTGCCGGCAGCTCATGGGGCCGATCCTCCTACGAGCAGTACTTC CAGSSWGRSSYEQYF TRBJ2-7 TRBV7-8 NA NA
TGCAGCGTTGAAGATGACGGATGGACAGGCAATGAAAAACTGTTTTTT CSVEDDGWTGNEKLFF TRBJ1-4 TRBV29-1 few TRBD1
TGTGCCAGCAGCACGATAGAGACAGGGGGTCGGTCCTACGAGCAGTACTTC CASSTIETGGRSYEQYF TRBJ2-7 TRBV7-9 once TRBD1
TGTGCCAGCAGCTCGGGGGGAGCGGGATTATACAATGAGCAGTTCTTC CASSSGGAGLYNEQFF TRBJ2-1 TRBV7-2 once TRBD2
TGTGCCAGCAGCTTAGCGCGGACAGGGACGATCGGCAATCAGCCCCAGCATTTT CASSLARTGTIGNQPQHF TRBJ1-5 TRBV7-9 NA TRBD1
TGTGCCTGGAGTGAACTAGGGTTTGGACAGCCCCAGCATTTT CAWSELGFGQPQHF TRBJ1-5 TRBV30 NA NA
TGCAGCGTTGCGGCCGGGACTACCGTGACAGATACGCAGTATTTT CSVAAGTTVTDTQYF TRBJ2-3 TRBV29-1 NA TRBD2
TGTGCCTGGAGGCCGCCGGGACACTCTTACGAGCAGTACTTC CAWRPPGHSYEQYF TRBJ2-7 TRBV30 NA NA
TGTGCCATCAGTGCCCCACCCTTGGGCTTAGAGAACACCGGGGAGCTGTTTTTT CAISAPPLGLENTGELFF TRBJ2-2 TRBV10-3 NA NA
TGTGCCACTGCTCGGGACAGGGACCACTACGAGCAGTACTTC CATARDRDHYEQYF TRBJ2-7 TRBV10-3 once TRBD1
TGTGCCAGCAGCTTGTTGGGCGACCAAGAGACCCAGTACTTC CASSLLGDQETQYF TRBJ2-5 TRBV5-6 NA NA
TGCAGCGTTGAAGGACGGGGGTATGGCTACACCTTC CSVEGRGYGYTF TRBJ1-2 TRBV29-1 NA NA
TGTGCCATCAGTGAGTGGACTAGCGGGAGGGCCGACAATGAGCAGTTCTTC CAISEWTSGRADNEQFF TRBJ2-1 TRBV10-3 NA TRBD2
TGTGCCAGCAGCCCAAGGCGGGGGGAAGTGAGAGGAAGTGAGCAGTTCTTC CASSPRRGEVRGSEQFF TRBJ2-1 TRBV7-9 NA TRBD2
TGCGCCAGCAGTGTAAGCGGGAGGGACGGGGAGCTGTTTTTT CASSVSGRDGELFF TRBJ2-2 TRBV10-1 NA TRBD2
TGTGCCAGCAGTGACCACAGGGCCGGGAACACTGAAGCTTTCTTT CASSDHRAGNTEAFF TRBJ1-1 TRBV25-1 NA NA
TGTGCCAGCAGTGAACCCTTAGATAACAGGGCCCATGGCTACACCTTC CASSEPLDNRAHGYTF TRBJ1-2 TRBV2 NA NA
TGTGCCAGCGGAACAGGGGGGCCCTACGAGCAGTACTTC CASGTGGPYEQYF TRBJ2-7 TRBV7-9 few TRBD1
TGTGCCAGCAGTGTCACCGGGACAGGGGACGGCTACACCTTC CASSVTGTGDGYTF TRBJ1-2 TRBV25-1 NA TRBD1
TGCGCCAGCAGCCGCAGGGGACCGCTGAACACTGAAGCTTTCTTT CASSRRGPLNTEAFF TRBJ1-1 TRBV4-3 few NA
TGCGCCAGCAGCCACTGGGACAGCTCACCCTACGAGCAGTACTTC CASSHWDSSPYEQYF TRBJ2-7 TRBV4-1 once TRBD1
TGTGCCAGCAGCTTCTCTGGGGCCAACGTCCTGACTTTC CASSFSGANVLTF TRBJ2-6 TRBV6-1 NA NA
TGTGCCAGCAGCGTAGATCCGGGCTCCTACGAGCAGTACTTC CASSVDPGSYEQYF TRBJ2-7 TRBV9 NA NA
TGTGCCAGCAGCCGGACAGGGACCTATGGCTACACCTTC CASSRTGTYGYTF TRBJ1-2 TRBV14 NA TRBD1
TGTGCCAGCAACCCCTTTGGGCAGCCCTACGAGCAGTACTTC CASNPFGQPYEQYF TRBJ2-7 TRBV27 once NA
TGTGCCAGCAGCTTAGGTTCTAGCGGGACTCTTGAAGCTTTCTTT CASSLGSSGTLEAFF TRBJ1-1 TRBV7-9 NA NA
TGCGCCAGCAGCCCCACGGCGGGAGGTCCGCACGAGCAGTACTTC CASSPTAGGPHEQYF TRBJ2-7 TRBV5-1 NA TRBD2